These 2 T cell receptor beta chains originate from one sample sequenced in a study of T cell responses to AZD1222 COVID-19 vaccine. Using immunoSEQ multiplex PCR, the repertoire was profiled, and TCRdb retains in-frame clones only, with some absent. This table has 150,000 to 200,000 clones, roughly 94% appearing once. The input for sequencing was peripheral blood, taken 28 days after the second AZD1222 dose. These receptors were taken from an adult who received the AZD1222 COVID-19 vaccine.

The chain links TRBV30 to TRBJ1-4; D is unresolved. The germline V gene encodes CDR1 GTSNPN and CDR2 SVGIG (reference sequence). Trimming cost V 0 bases and J 8 bases, with 10 bases left between them. This CDR3 is built from 13 residues. The CDR3 sequence is CAWSVRGGEKLFF. CDR3 DNA sequence: TGTGCCTGGAGTGTACGGGGAGGGGAAAAACTGTTTTTT.

This clone has a single count. The chain links TRBV15 to TRBJ2-7, with 12 positions matching TRBD1. The V segment lost 5 bases and the J segment 6 bases; nucleotides outside the gene matches: 5. The CDR3 is made up of 14 amino acids. The germline CDR1 and CDR2 sequences are LNHNV and YYDKDF (reference sequence). The CDR3 DNA sequence: TGTGCCACCAGCTGGGGACAGGGGGCGACCGAGCAGTACTTC. Protein: CATSWGQGATEQYF. The whole variable domain, remainder taken from reference TRBV15 and TRBJ2-7, is DAMVIQNPRYQVTQFGKPVTLSCSQTLNHNVMYWYQQKSSQAPKLLFHYYDKDFNNEADTPDNFQSRRPNTSFCFLDIRSPGLGDTAMYLCATSWGQGATEQYFGPGTRLTVT.